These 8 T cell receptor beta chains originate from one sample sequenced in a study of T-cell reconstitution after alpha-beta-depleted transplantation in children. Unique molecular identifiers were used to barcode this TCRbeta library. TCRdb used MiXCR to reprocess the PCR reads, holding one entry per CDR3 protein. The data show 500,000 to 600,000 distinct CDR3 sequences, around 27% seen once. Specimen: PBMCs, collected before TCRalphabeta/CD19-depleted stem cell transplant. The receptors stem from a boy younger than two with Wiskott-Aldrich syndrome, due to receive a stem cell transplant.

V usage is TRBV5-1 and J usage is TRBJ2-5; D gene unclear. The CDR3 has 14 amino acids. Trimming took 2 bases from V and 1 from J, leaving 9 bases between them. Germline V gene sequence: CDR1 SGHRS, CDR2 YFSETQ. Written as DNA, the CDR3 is TGCGCCAGCAGCTTATACAGTTTCCAAGAGACCCAGTACTTC. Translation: CASSLYSFQETQYF.

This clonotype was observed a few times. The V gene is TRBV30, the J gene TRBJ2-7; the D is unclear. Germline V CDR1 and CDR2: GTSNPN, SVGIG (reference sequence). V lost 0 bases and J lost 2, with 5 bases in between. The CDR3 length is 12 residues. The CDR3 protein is CAWSVGPYEQYF. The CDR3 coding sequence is TGTGCCTGGAGTGTAGGTCCCTACGAGCAGTACTTC.

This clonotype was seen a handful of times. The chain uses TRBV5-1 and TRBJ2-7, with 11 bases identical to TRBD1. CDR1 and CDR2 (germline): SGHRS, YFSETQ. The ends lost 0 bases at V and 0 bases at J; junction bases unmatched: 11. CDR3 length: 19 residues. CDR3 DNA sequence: TGCGCCAGCAGCTTGGGGACAGGGGGCTCTCGCCAGACCTCCTACGAGCAGTACTTC. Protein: CASSLGTGGSRQTSYEQYF.

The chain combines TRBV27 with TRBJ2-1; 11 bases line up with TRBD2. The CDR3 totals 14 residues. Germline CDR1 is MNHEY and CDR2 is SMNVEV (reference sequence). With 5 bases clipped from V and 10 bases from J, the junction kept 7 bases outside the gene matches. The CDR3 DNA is TGTGCCAGCAGTCGACTAGCGGGGAGCGGCGAGCAGTTCTTC. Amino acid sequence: CASSRLAGSGEQFF.

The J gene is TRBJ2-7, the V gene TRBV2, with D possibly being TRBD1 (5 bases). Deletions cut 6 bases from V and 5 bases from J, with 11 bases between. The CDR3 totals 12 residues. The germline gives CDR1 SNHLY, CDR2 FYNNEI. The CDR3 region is CASRIDSHEQYF. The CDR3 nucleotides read TGTGCCAGCAGGATTGACAGCCACGAGCAGTACTTC.

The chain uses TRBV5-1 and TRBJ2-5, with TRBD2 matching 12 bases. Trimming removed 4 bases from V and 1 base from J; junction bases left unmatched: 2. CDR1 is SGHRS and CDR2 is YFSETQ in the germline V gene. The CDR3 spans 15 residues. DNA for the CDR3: TGCGCCAGCAGCACTAGCGGGAGGTCCCAAGAGACCCAGTACTTC. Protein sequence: CASSTSGRSQETQYF. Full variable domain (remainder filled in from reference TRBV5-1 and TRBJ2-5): KAGVTQTPRYLIKTRGQQVTLSCSPISGHRSVSWYQQTPGQGLQFLFEYFSETQRNKGNFPGRFSGRQFSNSRSEMNVSTLELGDSALYLCASSTSGRSQETQYFGPGTRLLVL.

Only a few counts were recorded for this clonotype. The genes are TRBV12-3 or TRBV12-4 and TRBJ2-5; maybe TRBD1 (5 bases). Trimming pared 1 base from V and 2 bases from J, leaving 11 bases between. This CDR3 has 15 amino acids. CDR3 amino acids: CASSLVRQKQETQYF. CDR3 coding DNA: TGTGCCAGCAGTTTAGTACGACAGAAACAAGAGACCCAGTACTTC.

The CDR3 nucleotides are TGTGCCAGCAGGCCTACAGGGGAGGACGGCAAAAACATTCAGTACTTC. Residues: CASRPTGEDGKNIQYF. The chain employs TRBV28 and TRBJ2-4; perhaps TRBD1 as D (7 bases). Germline V gene lookup returns CDR1 MDHEN and CDR2 SYDVKM. The CDR3 is 16 amino acids. V gave up 6 bases and J gave up 3 bases, with 18 bases separating them.